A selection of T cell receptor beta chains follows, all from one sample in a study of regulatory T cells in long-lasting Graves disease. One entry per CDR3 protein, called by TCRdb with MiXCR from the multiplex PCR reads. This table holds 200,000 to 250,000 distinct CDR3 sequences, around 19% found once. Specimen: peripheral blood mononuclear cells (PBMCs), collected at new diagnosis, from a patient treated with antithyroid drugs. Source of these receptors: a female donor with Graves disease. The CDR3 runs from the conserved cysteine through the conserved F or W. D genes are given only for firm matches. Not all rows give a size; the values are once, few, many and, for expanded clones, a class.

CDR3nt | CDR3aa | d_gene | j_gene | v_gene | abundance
TGTGCCAGCAGTTCACTACGGGGTGAGCAGTACTTC | CASSSLRGEQYF | - | TRBJ2-7 | TRBV28 | many
TGCAGTGCTAGAGACCCAGACAGGGGAAGAGATACGCAGTATTTT | CSARDPDRGRDTQYF | TRBD1 | TRBJ2-3 | TRBV20-1 | few
TGTGCCAGCAGACCGCCGAACACCGGGGAGCTGTTTTTT | CASRPPNTGELFF | - | TRBJ2-2 | TRBV13 | many
TGTGCCAGCAGACCCCGGGACAAACACCAAGAGACCCAGTACTTC | CASRPRDKHQETQYF | - | TRBJ2-5 | TRBV6-5 | -
TGTGCCAGTAGTATAGATCAAACAGGCCCCTATGGCTACACCTTC | CASSIDQTGPYGYTF | - | TRBJ1-2 | TRBV19 | -
TGTGCCAGCAGCCAAGCCTGGAGCGGCAATGAGCAGTTCTTC | CASSQAWSGNEQFF | - | TRBJ2-1 | TRBV4-2 | -
TGTGCCAGCAGCCCGGGATCCTCCACAGATACGCAGTATTTT | CASSPGSSTDTQYF | - | TRBJ2-3 | TRBV7-3 | many
TGTGCCAGCAGCCCCGGAGGGGGCGGGAGGATTTACGAGCAGTACTTC | CASSPGGGGRIYEQYF | - | TRBJ2-7 | TRBV14 | many
TGCAGTGCTAGAGAGGGGACGGGCACCGGGGAGCTGTTTTTT | CSAREGTGTGELFF | - | TRBJ2-2 | TRBV20-1 | many
TGTGCCACCGGGATGACTAGCGGACGCTCCTACAATGAGCAGTTCTTC | CATGMTSGRSYNEQFF | TRBD2 | TRBJ2-1 | TRBV24-1 | many
TGTGCCAGCAGTTTAATGGAACCCAGGGGACACGAGCAGTACTTC | CASSLMEPRGHEQYF | - | TRBJ2-7 | TRBV27 | many
TGCAGTGCTTCCGGGACTATAAACAATGAGCAGTTCTTC | CSASGTINNEQFF | TRBD2 | TRBJ2-1 | TRBV20-1 | many
TGTGCCAGCTCACCAAAAATAGGAAGTTCCTACGAGCAGTACTTC | CASSPKIGSSYEQYF | - | TRBJ2-7 | TRBV18 | many
TGTGCCAGCAGCGTGGACTCTGGCTCTGGAAACACCATATATTTT | CASSVDSGSGNTIYF | - | TRBJ1-3 | TRBV6-2/TRBV6-3 | many
TGCAGTGCGCGGGACAGGGACTACGAGCAGTACTTC | CSARDRDYEQYF | TRBD1 | TRBJ2-7 | TRBV20-1 | once
TGTGCCAGCAGCCCGACCATCCCGAGGGAGACCCAGTACTTC | CASSPTIPRETQYF | - | TRBJ2-5 | TRBV28 | many
TGTGCCAGCAGTAAAACAGGGACAGATACGCAGTATTTT | CASSKTGTDTQYF | - | TRBJ2-3 | TRBV6-2/TRBV6-3 | few
TGTGCCAGCAGCACACAAGCGGGGACCACAGATACGCAGTATTTT | CASSTQAGTTDTQYF | TRBD2 | TRBJ2-3 | TRBV12-3/TRBV12-4 | -
TGTGCCAGCAGTTTATTGGGAGCGAACACTGAAGCTTTCTTT | CASSLLGANTEAFF | - | TRBJ1-1 | TRBV27 | -
TGTGCCAGCAGCCGGGACAGGGGCAATGAGCAGTTCTTC | CASSRDRGNEQFF | TRBD1 | TRBJ2-1 | TRBV11-1 | many
TGTGCCAGCAGTGAATTGGAAACAGGGGGCTACGAGCAGTACTTC | CASSELETGGYEQYF | TRBD1 | TRBJ2-7 | TRBV6-1 | many
TGTGCCAGCAGTGCCCCCCGGGACCCCAGCTCCTACGAGCAGTACTTC | CASSAPRDPSSYEQYF | - | TRBJ2-7 | TRBV6-1 | -